This passage covers 3 T cell receptor beta chains from one sample sequenced in a study of identical twins' blood T cells. Each CDR3 protein gets one entry after TCRdb re-called the 5' RACE reads with MiXCR. The sample consists of a few hundred thousand distinct CDR3 sequences, about 28% of them appearing once. Sequenced input: PBMCs. These receptors were obtained from a woman aged 18-50 years in good health.

This clonotype was counted between two and nine times. The chain employs TRBV6-4 and TRBJ2-3, with TRBD2 matching over 9 bases. The CDR3 consists of 16 residues. After removal of 1 base from V and 4 bases from J, the junction contained 6 bases not matched to a gene. Germline CDR1 and CDR2: MRHNA and SNTAGT. The CDR3 nucleotides are TGTGCCAGCAGTGACTTCGCGGGAGGGCCGTCAGATACGCAGTATTTT. Protein: CASSDFAGGPSDTQYF.

Ten or more counts support this clonotype. The rearrangement joins TRBV29-1 to TRBJ1-2; TRBD1 agrees at 12 bases. Germline V CDR1 and CDR2: SQVTM, ANQGSEA. The CDR3 has 18 amino acids. V was pared by 4 bases and J by 4 bases, with 16 bases of the junction left unmatched. CDR3 in amino acids: CSVVTQGQGARTPYGYTF. As DNA, the CDR3 is TGCAGCGTTGTCACGCAGGGACAGGGGGCGCGCACACCCTATGGCTACACCTTC.

There are many counts of this clonotype. The V gene is TRBV5-1, the J gene TRBJ1-1; TRBD1 matches 7 bases. V dropped 5 bases and J dropped 0; count of bases not matched to a gene: 4. This CDR3 contains 14 residues. Germline CDR1 reads SGHRS; CDR2 reads YFSETQ. The CDR3 DNA reads TGCGCCAGCAGGCCCGGGACAGTGAACACTGAAGCTTTCTTT. Its translation is CASRPGTVNTEAFF.